This TCR beta chain was found in a study of memory CD4+ T cells and cytomegalovirus serostatus (dated by TCRdb to the late 2010s). About the study as a whole: The cohort comprised 33 healthy Belgian adults, 9 CMV seropositive and some 25 CMV seronegative. To replicate a published TCR-based CMV serostatus classifier, the researchers sequenced the CD4+ memory TCRbeta repertoires of a Belgian cohort whose cytomegalovirus serostatus was known. The paper's findings and limits, for the study overall: The results were interpreted as suggesting that the CMV-associated TCR signature is largely present in the CD4+ memory repertoire. On the Belgian cohort, the classifier based on the original framework reached a median bootstrapped AUC of roughly 0.94, with a 95% CI of 0.76-1.00. CMV serostatus prediction reached a median bootstrapped AUC of 0.95 with the original framework and just under 0.92 with a US-trained random forest. Among the roughly 160 previously reported CMV-associated TCRbeta sequences, some 70 showed up in the CD4+ memory repertoires, with each one found in between one and five individuals. Only CD4+CD45RO+ memory cells were sequenced, in contrast to the original study, in which naive and memory CD4+ and CD8+ populations were covered.

CDR1 ENHRY and CDR2 SYGVKD were looked up in the germline V gene. Cut back by 2 bases and 6 bases, the V and J ends lie 16 bases apart. The CDR3 starts with the cysteine, ends with the phenylalanine, and has 16 residues. The DNA shown is the 48-base CDR3, in frame from base 1. A FACSAria II was used to sort memory CD4+ T cells, defined as single viable CD3+CD4+CD8-CD45RO+ cells. CMV serostatus was assessed using a Roche Elecsys assay, by which serum IgG against CMV pp150, pp28, p38 and p52 was detected. Once the samples were thawed, total CD4+ T cells were enriched through positive selection using CD4 magnetic microbeads. The samples came from a different study that was designed specifically to examine the CD4+ T cell memory repertoire. Following standard operating procedures, peripheral blood mononuclear cells were isolated and cryopreserved, while serum was kept at -80 degrees C. Staining used CD3-PerCP (BW264/56), CD4-APC (RPA-T4), CD45RO-PE (UCHT1) and CD8-Pacific Orange (3B5) antibodies, with Sytox blue excluding non-viable cells.

Turning to this clone: Its cognate antigen has yet to be identified. Base-call qualities are not available, and no considerably larger clone is one nucleotide away.

The Quick-DNA Microprep Kit was used to extract genomic DNA from the sorted cells. Amplification of TCRbeta DNA was done with the immunoSEQ hsTCRbeta kit, following the protocol from the manufacturer. TCRbeta libraries were sequenced on an Illumina MiSeq instrument. The original pipeline was this. Once out-of-frame sequences had been removed, approximately 2,000,000 distinct TCRbeta sequences were left, which works out to an average of approximately 63,000 per individual. Each individual was scored according to the count of some 160 previously reported CMV-associated TCRbeta sequences and the total productive distinct TCRbeta count. A beta-binomial model was reimplemented in Python, and random forests from scikit-learn, run with default parameters, were trained on data from the US cohort. Classifier performance on the Belgian cohort was summarized as median AUC with percentile confidence intervals calculated over 10,000 bootstrap iterations. TCRdb re-hosts the immuneACCESS table, in-frame sequences only. Its copies lack some clones; in the studies checked, an unresolved V gene accounts for under half of them, and the cause for the rest is not known. That table supplies the V and J calls and clone size; D and trimming were determined from the DNA. This sample holds around 44,000 clones; over 65% were observed only once. Approximately 6.5% of the sample lies in the top ten.

This sequence originates from an adult in good health and CMV-seronegative. Sequencing was performed on memory CD4+ T cells from blood. The receptor chain draws on TRBV10-3 and TRBJ1-4, with the D gene too uncertain to name. The base sequence is TGTGCCATCAGTGAGGGCGGCAGGACGATCGATGAAAAACTGTTTTTT. The encoded protein is CAISEGGRTIDEKLFF.